The 27 T cell receptor beta chains given below trace back to one sample, sequenced in a study of blood T cell repertoires in COVID-19. Produced via immunoSEQ multiplex PCR; TCRdb's table is partial and in-frame only. The sample holds a few hundred thousand clones, approximately 82% seen once. The specimen was peripheral blood. The receptors shown here come from a woman aged 50 to 65 with acute or convalescent COVID-19.

The chain uses TRBV18 and TRBJ2-2, with 7 bases matching TRBD1. CDR1 KGHSH and CDR2 LQKENI come from the germline V gene. This CDR3 is built from 15 residues. The J segment lost 4 bases and the V segment lost 2 bases, leaving 4 bases of the junction unmatched. DNA for the CDR3: TGTGCCAGCTCACCAAACAGGGGAGCCACCGGGGAGCTGTTTTTT. It yields the protein CASSPNRGATGELFF.

This rearrangement joins TRBV12-5 to TRBJ2-4, with D possibly TRBD1 on 7 matching bases. CDR1 is LGHNT, CDR2 FRNRAP, per germline. V lost 5 bases, J lost 4 bases, and 21 bases lay in between. The CDR3 is 17 amino acids. The CDR3 is CASGLTAGTDQKNIQYF. As DNA, the CDR3 is TGTGCTAGTGGTCTGACGGCGGGGACAGACCAAAAAAACATTCAGTACTTC. The variable domain in full, with the rest retrieved from reference TRBV12-5 and TRBJ2-4, is DARVTQTPRHKVTEMGQEVTMRCQPILGHNTVFWYRQTMMQGLELLAYFRNRAPLDDSGMPKDRFSAEMPDATLATLKIQPSEPRDSAVYFCASGLTAGTDQKNIQYFGAGTRLSVL.

This sequence joins TRBV5-6 and TRBJ2-3; D not certain. The CDR3 runs 13 residues. Trimming took 0 bases from V and 2 from J, leaving 4 bases between them. Germline-derived CDR1 and CDR2 are SGHDT and YYEEEE. The CDR3 DNA is TGTGCCAGCAGCTTGGACAACACAGATACGCAGTATTTT. Amino acids: CASSLDNTDTQYF.

The chain recombines TRBV7-2 with TRBJ2-1; possibly TRBD1 for D (6 bases). V shed 10 bases and J shed 6 bases, with 19 bases lying between them. CDR1 is SGHTA, CDR2 FQGNSA, per germline. The CDR3 sequence is 14 residues long. CDR3 sequence: CANKDPGTRNEQFF. The CDR3 nucleotides are TGTGCCAACAAGGACCCCGGGACACGCAATGAGCAGTTCTTC.

The chain recombines TRBV4-3 with TRBJ2-1; D unclear. The V end lost 4 bases, the J end lost 5 bases, and 12 bases lay between the germline ends. Germline V gene sequence: CDR1 LGHNA, CDR2 YSLEER. CDR3 length: 14 amino acids. This CDR3 reads CASSRLGTNNEQFF. The CDR3 nucleotides read TGCGCCAGCAGCCGGCTGGGCACGAACAATGAGCAGTTCTTC.

The chain links TRBV2 to TRBJ2-4; maybe TRBD2 (6 bases). V lost 4 bases and J lost 4, with 8 bases in between. CDR3 size: 13 residues. Germline V gene lookup returns CDR1 SNHLY and CDR2 FYNNEI. In DNA form, the CDR3 reads TGTGCCAGCAGTGCGGAGGGGAAAAACATTCAGTACTTC. Protein sequence: CASSAEGKNIQYF.

CDR3 sequence reads: CASSSYQSGGVSTDTQYF. The CDR3 DNA follows: TGCGCCAGCAGCTCTTATCAAAGCGGGGGGGTTAGCACAGATACGCAGTATTTT. The chain has TRBV5-1 and TRBJ2-3; 10 bases are shared with TRBD2. The germline gives CDR1 SGHRS, CDR2 YFSETQ. Trimming at V came to 3 bases and at J to 0 bases, leaving 10 bases not matched to a gene. This CDR3 has 18 amino acids.

This chain connects TRBV19 to TRBJ1-2; D is possibly TRBD1 (5 bases). The CDR3 length is 15 residues. V shed 8 bases and J shed 0 bases, with 16 bases lying between them. The V gene's germline CDR1 is LNHDA and CDR2 SQIVND (reference sequence). The CDR3 nucleotides read TGTGCCAGTGGACCGACAGACCGAACTAACTATGGCTACACCTTC. The encoded protein is CASGPTDRTNYGYTF. The variable domain in full, completed from reference TRBV19 and TRBJ1-2, reads DGGITQSPKYLFRKEGQNVTLSCEQNLNHDAMYWYRQDPGQGLRLIYYSQIVNDFQKGDIAEGYSVSREKKESFPLTVTSAQKNPTAFYLCASGPTDRTNYGYTFGSGTRLTVV.

V usage is TRBV27 and J usage is TRBJ1-5, with TRBD1 as a possible D gene (6 bases). V gave up 3 bases and J gave up 0 bases, with 21 bases separating them. Germline CDR1 reads MNHEY; CDR2 reads SMNVEV (reference sequence). The CDR3 has 19 amino acids. The CDR3: CASSFHLTAGVGSNQPQHF. The CDR3 DNA reads TGTGCCAGCAGTTTCCACTTAACGGCAGGGGTGGGTAGCAATCAGCCCCAGCATTTT.

The chain uses TRBV30 and TRBJ2-3; TRBD2 agrees at 11 bases. The CDR3 covers 17 residues. Looked up from germline, CDR1 is GTSNPN and CDR2 is SVGIG (reference sequence). V lost 2 bases, J lost 4 bases, and 11 bases stayed unmatched. The DNA for the CDR3 is TGTGCCTGGAGTATCAAACTTCTTAGCGGGAGGGCAGATACGCAGTATTTT. Encoded protein: CAWSIKLLSGRADTQYF.

This chain joins TRBV3-1 (or the pseudogene TRBV3-2) and TRBJ1-2; D ambiguous. The germline gives CDR1 LGHDT, CDR2 YNNKEL (reference sequence). The CDR3 length is 13 residues. V was shortened by 5 bases and J by 4 bases, with 11 bases between the two germline ends. CDR3 DNA: TGTGCCAGCAGCTCCCCCGAGGGCTATGGCTACACCTTC. It yields the protein CASSSPEGYGYTF.

J is TRBJ2-1 and V is TRBV6-5; 13 bases map to TRBD2. This CDR3 is built from 15 residues. The junction had 6 bases not matched to a gene; V was cut back by 6 bases and J by 7 bases. CDR1 and CDR2 (germline): MNHEY, SVGAGI. The CDR3 nucleotides are TGTGCCAGCAGCCCGACTAGCGGGAGGTTAAATGAGCAGTTCTTC. This gives the protein CASSPTSGRLNEQFF.

V gene TRBV7-2 combines with J gene TRBJ2-3; weak D call: TRBD1 (6 bases). Germline V gene lookup returns CDR1 SGHTA and CDR2 FQGNSA. V lost 4 bases to trimming and J lost 6 bases, with 20 bases between them. This CDR3 spans 16 amino acids. CDR3 residues: CASSSRGTDVSDTQYF. The CDR3, as DNA: TGTGCCAGCAGCTCTAGGGGGACGGACGTTAGTGATACGCAGTATTTT.

Here the CDR3 DNA reads TGTGCCAGCAGTGAAGACTCCGGGGTACTAGGGTACGAGCAGTACTTC. Translated: CASSEDSGVLGYEQYF. The V gene is TRBV2, the J gene TRBJ2-7; a weak D match, TRBD2 (5 bases). V lost 1 base and J 4 bases, leaving 17 bases between the germline ends. CDR1 is SNHLY, CDR2 FYNNEI, per germline. The length of the CDR3 is 16 residues.

This chain uses TRBV7-9 with TRBJ1-5, with D unclear. The CDR3 is 14 residues long. V was cut by 1 base and J by 7 bases, with 11 bases left in between. CDR1 and CDR2 (germline): SEHNR, FQNEAQ (reference sequence). The CDR3: CASSLGGIRQPQHF. In DNA form, the CDR3 reads TGTGCCAGCAGCTTAGGAGGGATAAGGCAGCCCCAGCATTTT.

This clone was observed once. This rearrangement joins TRBV29-1 to TRBJ2-1; the match to TRBD2 covers 8 bases. In germline, CDR1 is SQVTM, CDR2 ANQGSEA. The CDR3 has 14 amino acids. Unmatched junction bases numbered 7, after V lost 5 bases and J lost 4 bases. DNA for the CDR3: TGCAGCGTTATGTTGGGCGGGGGGTACAATGAGCAGTTCTTC. Its protein product is CSVMLGGGYNEQFF.

This chain joins TRBV7-9 and TRBJ2-1; D gene uncertain. V lost 5 bases and J lost 4, with 6 bases in between. CDR1 and CDR2 from the germline V gene are SEHNR and FQNEAQ (reference sequence). CDR3 length: 12 amino acids. DNA of the CDR3: TGTGCCAGCAGCCTAAATTACAATGAGCAGTTCTTC. It translates to CASSLNYNEQFF.

The rearrangement joins TRBV7-2 to TRBJ2-7, with 7 bases aligning to TRBD1. The CDR3 loop spans 13 amino acids. Unmatched junction bases numbered 11, after V lost 3 bases and J lost 12 bases. Germline-derived CDR1 and CDR2 are SGHTA and FQGNSA. The CDR3 sequence: CASSLGRQGGTYF. In DNA, the CDR3 is TGTGCCAGCAGCTTGGGTAGACAGGGCGGAACGTACTTC.

The CDR3 DNA reads as TGTGCCAGCAGTTACTCGAGTCCGTGGAACACTGAAGCTTTCTTT. This encodes CASSYSSPWNTEAFF. This rearrangement joins TRBV6-5 to TRBJ1-1; D remains ambiguous. CDR3 size: 15 residues. Trimming shortened V by 0 bases and J by 1 base, and 9 bases separated the two germline ends. Germline values: CDR1 MNHEY, CDR2 SVGAGI.

In DNA form, the CDR3 reads TGTGCCAGCAGCGTAGGACAGGGTGGTACTGGAAACACCATATATTTT. Translation: CASSVGQGGTGNTIYF. V gene TRBV9 combines with J gene TRBJ1-3, with TRBD1 matching over 7 bases. V was clipped by 0 bases and J by 2 bases; unmatched bases: 5. The CDR3 has 16 amino acids. Germline CDR1 SGDLS, CDR2 YYNGEE.

V is TRBV19 and J is TRBJ1-4; D not resolved. CDR3 length: 15 amino acids. V lost 6 bases and J 0 bases, leaving 11 bases between the germline ends. The germline gives CDR1 LNHDA, CDR2 SQIVND (reference sequence). The chain's CDR3 is CASRGPGATNEKLFF. CDR3 sequence (DNA): TGTGCCAGTAGGGGTCCAGGTGCAACTAATGAAAAACTGTTTTTT.

The rearrangement uses TRBV7-9 and TRBJ2-1, with a possible D match to TRBD2 (6 bases). V was pared by 2 bases and J by 8 bases, with 16 bases between. From germline, CDR1 is SEHNR and CDR2 FQNEAQ (reference sequence). CDR3 length: 15 residues. In DNA form, the CDR3 reads TGTGCCAGCAGCTTATGGCCCGGGACTTCGGATGAGCAGTTCTTC. Amino acid sequence: CASSLWPGTSDEQFF.

This chain joins TRBV7-9 and TRBJ2-3, with 11 bases aligning to TRBD1. Losses at the gene ends were 0 bases for V and 4 bases for J; bases not matched to a gene: 0. The CDR3 loop spans 15 amino acids. Looked up from germline, CDR1 is SEHNR and CDR2 is FQNEAQ (reference sequence). The CDR3 here is CASSLADRGPDTQYF. The CDR3 DNA reads as TGTGCCAGCAGCTTAGCGGACAGGGGGCCAGATACGCAGTATTTT.

The chain recombines TRBV15 with TRBJ1-2; 9 positions agree with TRBD1. The CDR3 spans 15 residues. The ends lost 4 bases at V and 3 bases at J; junction bases unmatched: 6. Per the germline V gene, CDR1 is LNHNV and CDR2 is YYDKDF (reference sequence). This chain's CDR3 is CATSTDRGWDYGYTF. DNA for the CDR3: TGTGCCACCAGCACCGACAGGGGGTGGGACTATGGCTACACCTTC.

This clone was observed a few times. The V and J genes are TRBV30 and TRBJ1-1; D is undetermined. The CDR3 runs 15 residues. Germline values: CDR1 GTSNPN, CDR2 SVGIG (reference sequence). Trimming removed 5 bases from V and 0 bases from J, with 16 bases in between. The CDR3 region is CAWRSPGDLNTEAFF. The CDR3, as DNA: TGTGCCTGGCGCTCTCCGGGAGACCTGAACACTGAAGCTTTCTTT. Looking up the rest from reference TRBV30 and TRBJ1-1 gives the full variable domain: SQTIHQWPATLVQPVGSPLSLECTVEGTSNPNLYWYRQAAGRGLQLLFYSVGIGQISSEVPQNLSASRPQDRQFILSSKKLLLSDSGFYLCAWRSPGDLNTEAFFGQGTRLTVV.

The table lists this clone with a few counts. The chain joins TRBV9 to TRBJ1-2; 7 positions match TRBD1. Germline V gene lookup returns CDR1 SGDLS and CDR2 YYNGEE. This CDR3 comprises 16 residues. With V trimmed by 0 bases and J by 4 bases, 9 bases remained unmatched. This CDR3 reads CASSVDSVTGFYGYTF. The CDR3 DNA reads TGTGCCAGCAGCGTAGATTCTGTGACAGGGTTCTATGGCTACACCTTC.

The V call is TRBV11-2, the J call TRBJ1-1; D possibly corresponds to TRBD1 (6 bases). This CDR3 is 16 amino acids long. Germline V gives CDR1 SGHAT, CDR2 FQNNGV. V was shortened by 6 bases and J by 6 bases, with 23 bases between the two germline ends. The CDR3 region is CASRQGYQGMKSEAFF. The CDR3 coding sequence is TGTGCCAGCAGGCAAGGATATCAGGGGATGAAGTCTGAAGCTTTCTTT. Together with reference TRBV11-2 and TRBJ1-1, the CDR3 gives the full variable domain: EAGVAQSPRYKIIEKRQSVAFWCNPISGHATLYWYQQILGQGPKLLIQFQNNGVVDDSQLPKDRFSAERLKGVDSTLKIQPAKLEDSAVYLCASRQGYQGMKSEAFFGQGTRLTVV.